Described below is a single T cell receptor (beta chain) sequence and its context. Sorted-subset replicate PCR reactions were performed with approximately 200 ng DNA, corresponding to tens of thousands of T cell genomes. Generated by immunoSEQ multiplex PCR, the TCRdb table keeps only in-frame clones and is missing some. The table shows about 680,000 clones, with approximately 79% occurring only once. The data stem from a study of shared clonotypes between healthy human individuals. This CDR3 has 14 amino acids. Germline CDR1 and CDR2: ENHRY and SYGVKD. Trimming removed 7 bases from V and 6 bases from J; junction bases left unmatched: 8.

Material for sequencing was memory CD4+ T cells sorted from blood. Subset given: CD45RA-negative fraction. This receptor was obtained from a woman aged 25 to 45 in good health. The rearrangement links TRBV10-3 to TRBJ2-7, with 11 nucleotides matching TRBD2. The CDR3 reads CAITQGTSGTEQYF. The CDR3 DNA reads TGTGCCATCACCCAAGGGACTAGCGGCACCGAGCAGTACTTC.